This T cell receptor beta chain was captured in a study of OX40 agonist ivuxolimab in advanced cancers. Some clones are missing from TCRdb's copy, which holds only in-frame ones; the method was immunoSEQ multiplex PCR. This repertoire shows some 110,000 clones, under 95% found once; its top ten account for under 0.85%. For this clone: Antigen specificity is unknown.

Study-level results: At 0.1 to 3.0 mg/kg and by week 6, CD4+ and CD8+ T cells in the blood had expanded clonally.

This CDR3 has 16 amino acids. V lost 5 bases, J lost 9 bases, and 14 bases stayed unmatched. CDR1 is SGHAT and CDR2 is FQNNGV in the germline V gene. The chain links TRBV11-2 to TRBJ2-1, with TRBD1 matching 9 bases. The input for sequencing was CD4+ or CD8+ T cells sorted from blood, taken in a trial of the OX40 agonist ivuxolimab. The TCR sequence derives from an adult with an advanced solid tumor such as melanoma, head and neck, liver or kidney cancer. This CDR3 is CASSPPGQGSAGEQFF. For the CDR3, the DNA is TGTGCCAGCAGCCCCCCGGGACAGGGCTCAGCCGGTGAGCAGTTCTTC.